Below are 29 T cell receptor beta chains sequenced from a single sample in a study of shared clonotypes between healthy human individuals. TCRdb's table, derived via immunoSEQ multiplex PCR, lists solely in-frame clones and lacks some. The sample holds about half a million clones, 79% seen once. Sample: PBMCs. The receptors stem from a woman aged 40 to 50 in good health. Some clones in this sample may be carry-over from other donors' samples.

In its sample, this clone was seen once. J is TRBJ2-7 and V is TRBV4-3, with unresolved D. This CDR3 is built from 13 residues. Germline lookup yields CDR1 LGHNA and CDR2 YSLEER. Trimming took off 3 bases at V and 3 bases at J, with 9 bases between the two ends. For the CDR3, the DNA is TGCGCCAGCAGCCAGTCCCCCGGCTACGAGCAGTACTTC. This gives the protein CASSQSPGYEQYF.

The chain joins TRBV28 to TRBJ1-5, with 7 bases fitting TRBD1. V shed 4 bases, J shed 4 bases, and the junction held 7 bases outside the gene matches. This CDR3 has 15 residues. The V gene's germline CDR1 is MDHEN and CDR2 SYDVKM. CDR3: CASSSPGQVNQPQHF. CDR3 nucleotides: TGTGCCAGCAGTTCCCCCGGACAGGTTAATCAGCCCCAGCATTTT.

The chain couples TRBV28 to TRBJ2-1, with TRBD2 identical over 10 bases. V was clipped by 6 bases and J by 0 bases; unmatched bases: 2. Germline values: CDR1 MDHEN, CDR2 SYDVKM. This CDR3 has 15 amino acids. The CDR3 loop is CASRASGSSYNEQFF. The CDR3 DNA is TGTGCCAGCAGGGCTAGCGGGAGCTCCTACAATGAGCAGTTCTTC.

CDR3 region: CASSAQLNTEAFF. The CDR3 DNA reads TGTGCCAGCAGTGCACAGCTGAACACTGAAGCTTTCTTT. The V and J genes are TRBV2 and TRBJ1-1, with D hard to call. Looked up from germline, CDR1 is SNHLY and CDR2 is FYNNEI. The V and J ends lost 4 bases and 0 bases respectively, with 6 bases between them. CDR3 length: 13 amino acids.

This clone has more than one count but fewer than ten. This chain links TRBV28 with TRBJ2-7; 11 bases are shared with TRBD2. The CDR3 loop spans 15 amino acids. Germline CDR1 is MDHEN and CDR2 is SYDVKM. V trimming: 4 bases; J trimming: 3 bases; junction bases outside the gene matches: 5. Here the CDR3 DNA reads TGTGCCAGCAGTTCAACTAGCGGGGGACTCTACGAGCAGTACTTC. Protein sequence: CASSSTSGGLYEQYF.

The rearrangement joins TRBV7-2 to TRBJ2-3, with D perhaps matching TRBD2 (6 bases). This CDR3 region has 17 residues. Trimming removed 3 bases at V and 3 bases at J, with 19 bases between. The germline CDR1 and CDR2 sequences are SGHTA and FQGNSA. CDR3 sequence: CASSFNRGRSGTDTQYF. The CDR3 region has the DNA TGTGCCAGCAGCTTTAATCGGGGGAGGTCTGGGACAGATACGCAGTATTTT.

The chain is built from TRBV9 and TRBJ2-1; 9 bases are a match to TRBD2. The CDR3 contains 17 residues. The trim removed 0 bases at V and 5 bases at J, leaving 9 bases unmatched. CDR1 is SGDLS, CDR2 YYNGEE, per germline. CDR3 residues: CASSVGGFSGRNNEQFF. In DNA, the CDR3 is TGTGCCAGCAGCGTAGGGGGCTTTAGCGGGAGAAACAATGAGCAGTTCTTC.

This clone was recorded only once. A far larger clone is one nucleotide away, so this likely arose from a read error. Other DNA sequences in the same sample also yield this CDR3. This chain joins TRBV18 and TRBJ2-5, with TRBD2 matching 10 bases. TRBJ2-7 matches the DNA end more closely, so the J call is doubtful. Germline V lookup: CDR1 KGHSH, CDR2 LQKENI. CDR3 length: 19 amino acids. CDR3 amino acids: CASSPPYSGLAGDLNEQYF. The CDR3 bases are TGTGCCAGCTCACCACCCTACTCGGGGCTAGCGGGAGATTTGAACGAGCAGTACTTC.

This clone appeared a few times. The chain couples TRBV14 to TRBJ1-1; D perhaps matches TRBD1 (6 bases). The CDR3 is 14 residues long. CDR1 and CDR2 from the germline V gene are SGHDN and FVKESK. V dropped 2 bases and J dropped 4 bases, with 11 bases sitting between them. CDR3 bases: TGTGCCAGCAGCCAAACAGGGTTGGTCACTGAAGCTTTCTTT. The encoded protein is CASSQTGLVTEAFF. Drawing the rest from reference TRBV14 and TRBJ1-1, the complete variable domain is EAGVTQFPSHSVIEKGQTVTLRCDPISGHDNLYWYRRVMGKEIKFLLHFVKESKQDESGMPNNRFLAERTGGTYSTLKVQPAELEDSGVYFCASSQTGLVTEAFFGQGTRLTVV.

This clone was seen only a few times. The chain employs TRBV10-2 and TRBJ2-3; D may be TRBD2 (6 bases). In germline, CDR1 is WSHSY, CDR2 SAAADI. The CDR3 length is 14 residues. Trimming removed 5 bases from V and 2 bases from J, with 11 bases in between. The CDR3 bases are TGCGCCAGCAGTATCGGGCGGGACACAGATACGCAGTATTTT. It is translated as CASSIGRDTDTQYF.

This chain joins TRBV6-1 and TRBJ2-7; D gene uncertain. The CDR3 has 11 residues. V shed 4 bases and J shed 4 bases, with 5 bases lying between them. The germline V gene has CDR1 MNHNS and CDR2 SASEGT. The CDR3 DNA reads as TGTGCCAGCAGTGGCGTTTACGAGCAGTACTTC. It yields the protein CASSGVYEQYF.

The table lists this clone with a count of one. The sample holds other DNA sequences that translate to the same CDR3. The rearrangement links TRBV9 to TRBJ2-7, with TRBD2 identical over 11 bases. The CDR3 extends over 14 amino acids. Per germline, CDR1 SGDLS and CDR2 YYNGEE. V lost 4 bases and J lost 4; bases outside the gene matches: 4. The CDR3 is CASSRTSGSYEQYF. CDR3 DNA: TGTGCCAGCAGCCGTACTAGCGGGAGTTACGAGCAGTACTTC.

The CDR3 nucleotides are TGTGCCAGCAGCATCGGACTAGCGGGAGGGCCTAGCACAGATACGCAGTATTTT. It translates to CASSIGLAGGPSTDTQYF. This rearrangement joins TRBV7-9 to TRBJ2-3; 15 positions agree with TRBD2. The length of the CDR3 is 18 residues. Trimming removed 5 bases from V and 0 bases from J; junction bases left unmatched: 6. The germline gives CDR1 SEHNR, CDR2 FQNEAQ (reference sequence).

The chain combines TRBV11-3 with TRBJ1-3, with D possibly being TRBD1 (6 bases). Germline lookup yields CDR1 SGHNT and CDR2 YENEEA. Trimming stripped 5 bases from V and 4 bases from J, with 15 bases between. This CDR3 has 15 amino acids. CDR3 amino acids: CASSPDSSTGNTIYF. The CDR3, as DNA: TGTGCCAGCAGCCCGGACAGCTCCACGGGAAACACCATATATTTT. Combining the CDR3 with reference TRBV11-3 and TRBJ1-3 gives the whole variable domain EAGVVQSPRYKIIEKKQPVAFWCNPISGHNTLYWYLQNLGQGPELLIRYENEEAVDDSQLPKDRFSAERLKGVDSTLKIQPAELGDSAVYLCASSPDSSTGNTIYFGEGSWLTVV.

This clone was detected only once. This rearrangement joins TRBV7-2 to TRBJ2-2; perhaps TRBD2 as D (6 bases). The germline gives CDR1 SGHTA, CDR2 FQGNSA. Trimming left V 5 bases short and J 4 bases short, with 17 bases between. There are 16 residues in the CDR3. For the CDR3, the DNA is TGTGCCAGCAGCCCCCGTCGCAGCGGGCTCACCGGGGAGCTGTTTTTT. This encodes CASSPRRSGLTGELFF.

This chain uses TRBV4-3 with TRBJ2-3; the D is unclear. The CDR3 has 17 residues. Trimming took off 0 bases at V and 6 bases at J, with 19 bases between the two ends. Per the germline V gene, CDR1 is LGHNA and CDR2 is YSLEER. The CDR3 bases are TGCGCCAGCAGCCAAGATCTTGTATCGGTGTTGACGGATACGCAGTATTTT. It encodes CASSQDLVSVLTDTQYF.

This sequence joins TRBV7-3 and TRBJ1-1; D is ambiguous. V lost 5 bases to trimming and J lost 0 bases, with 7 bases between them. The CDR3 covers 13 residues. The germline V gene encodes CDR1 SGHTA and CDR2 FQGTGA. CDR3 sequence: CASSAHMNTEAFF. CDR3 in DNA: TGTGCCAGCAGCGCCCACATGAACACTGAAGCTTTCTTT.

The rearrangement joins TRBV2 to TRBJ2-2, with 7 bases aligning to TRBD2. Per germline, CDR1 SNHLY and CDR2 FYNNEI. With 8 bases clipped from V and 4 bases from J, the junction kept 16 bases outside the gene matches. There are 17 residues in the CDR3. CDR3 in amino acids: CASDPAPAGPGTGELFF. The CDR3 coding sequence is TGTGCCAGCGATCCCGCTCCAGCGGGGCCTGGCACCGGGGAGCTGTTTTTT.

This chain's CDR3 is CASSLDGQMQETQYF. CDR3 bases: TGTGCCAGCAGCTTAGATGGGCAGATGCAAGAGACCCAGTACTTC. The V gene is TRBV11-2, the J gene TRBJ2-5; D not certain. V lost 0 bases, J lost 2 bases, and 10 bases lay in between. There are 15 residues in the CDR3. Germline V gene sequence: CDR1 SGHAT, CDR2 FQNNGV.

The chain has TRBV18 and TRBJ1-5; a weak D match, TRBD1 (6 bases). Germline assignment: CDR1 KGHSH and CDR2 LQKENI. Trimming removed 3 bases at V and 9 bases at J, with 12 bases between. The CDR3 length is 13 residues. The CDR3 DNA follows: TGTGCCAGCTCACCCCGGGACATCGCGCCCCAGCATTTT. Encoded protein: CASSPRDIAPQHF.

The chain's CDR3 is CASNTGSTDTQYF. The DNA of the CDR3 is TGTGCCAGCAACACCGGGAGCACAGATACGCAGTATTTT. V is TRBV2 and J is TRBJ2-3; no clear D. Germline lookup yields CDR1 SNHLY and CDR2 FYNNEI. V was cut by 7 bases and J by 0 bases, with 8 bases left in between. CDR3 length: 13 residues.

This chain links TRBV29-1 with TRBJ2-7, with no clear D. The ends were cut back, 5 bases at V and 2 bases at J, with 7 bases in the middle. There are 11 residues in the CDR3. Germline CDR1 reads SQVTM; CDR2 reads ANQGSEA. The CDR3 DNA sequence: TGCAGCGTTACGGGCCCCTACGAGCAGTACTTC. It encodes CSVTGPYEQYF.

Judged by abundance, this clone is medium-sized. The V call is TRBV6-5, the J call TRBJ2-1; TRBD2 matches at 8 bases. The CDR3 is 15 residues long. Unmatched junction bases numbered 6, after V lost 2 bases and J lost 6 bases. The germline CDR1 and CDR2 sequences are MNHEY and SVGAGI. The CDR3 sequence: CASSYRREVPNEQFF. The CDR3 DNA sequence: TGTGCCAGCAGTTACAGGCGGGAGGTTCCCAATGAGCAGTTCTTC.

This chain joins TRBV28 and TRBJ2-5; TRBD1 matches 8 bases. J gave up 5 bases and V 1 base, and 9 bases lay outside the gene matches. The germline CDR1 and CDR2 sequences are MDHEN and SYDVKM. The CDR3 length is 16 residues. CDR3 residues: CASSLSPRTGKETQYF. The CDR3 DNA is TGTGCCAGCAGTTTATCACCCAGGACAGGGAAGGAGACCCAGTACTTC.

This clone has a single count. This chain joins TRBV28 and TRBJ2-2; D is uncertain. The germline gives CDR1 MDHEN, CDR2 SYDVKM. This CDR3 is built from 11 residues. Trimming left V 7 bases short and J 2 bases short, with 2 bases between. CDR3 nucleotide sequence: TGTGCCAGCACCAACACCGGGGAGCTGTTTTTT. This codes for CASTNTGELFF. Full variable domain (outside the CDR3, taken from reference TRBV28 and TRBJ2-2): DVKVTQSSRYLVKRTGEKVFLECVQDMDHENMFWYRQDPGLGLRLIYFSYDVKMKEKGDIPEGYSVSREKKERFSLILESASTNQTSMYLCASTNTGELFFGEGSRLTVL.

The CDR3 sequence: CASSMGPGTQYF. Written as DNA, the CDR3 is TGTGCCAGTAGTATGGGCCCAGGGACCCAGTACTTC. This chain connects TRBV19 to TRBJ2-5; D uncertain. CDR1 LNHDA and CDR2 SQIVND come from the germline V gene (reference sequence). CDR3 length: 12 amino acids. Trimming left V 3 bases short and J 7 bases short, with 9 bases between.

CDR3 amino acids: CASSEGAPYEQYF. The CDR3 DNA sequence: TGTGCCAGCAGTGAGGGAGCGCCCTACGAGCAGTACTTC. This chain connects TRBV2 to TRBJ2-7, with D possibly matching TRBD2 (5 bases). CDR3 length: 13 residues. Germline CDR1 reads SNHLY; CDR2 reads FYNNEI. Trimming shortened V by 3 bases and J by 2 bases, and 8 bases separated the two germline ends.

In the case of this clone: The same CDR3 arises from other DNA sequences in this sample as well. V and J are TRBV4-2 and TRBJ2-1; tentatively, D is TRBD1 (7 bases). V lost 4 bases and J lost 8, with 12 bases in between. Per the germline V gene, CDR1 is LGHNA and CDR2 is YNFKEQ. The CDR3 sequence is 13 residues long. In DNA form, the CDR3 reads TGTGCCAGCAGCCTAGGGGGCGGGGATGAGCAGTTCTTC. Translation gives CASSLGGGDEQFF.

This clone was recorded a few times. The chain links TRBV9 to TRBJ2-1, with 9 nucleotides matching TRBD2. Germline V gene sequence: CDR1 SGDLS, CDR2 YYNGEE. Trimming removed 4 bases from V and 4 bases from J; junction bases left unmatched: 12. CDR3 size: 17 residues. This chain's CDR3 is CASSPRGIAGDYNEQFF. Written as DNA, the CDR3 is TGTGCCAGCAGCCCCAGAGGGATAGCGGGAGATTACAATGAGCAGTTCTTC.